The text below deals with one T cell receptor (beta chain). V was cut by 3 bases and J by 4 bases, with 12 bases left in between. There are 14 residues in the CDR3. The V gene's germline CDR1 is MNHNS and CDR2 SASEGT. Per the original data handling: The authors estimated nucleated cell counts from reference gene primer amplification. Here immunoSEQ multiplex PCR was the method, and the copy in TCRdb shows in-frame clones only, minus some. V, J and clone size reflect that table, while D and trimming were determined from the DNA. The sample carries approximately 50,000 clones, 86% recorded once. This sample is drawn from a study of blood T cell repertoires in COVID-19. Study details: Sites across the United States, Italy and Spain contributed samples from acute and convalescent COVID-19. Sources were T cells, B-cell-depleted T cells, or PBMCs; the material itself was cDNA or gDNA.

The sequence derives from a human donor in a cohort sampled during active COVID-19. Input material: peripheral blood. The V and J genes are TRBV6-1 and TRBJ1-2; TRBD1 might be the D (5 bases). The CDR3 nucleotides are TGTGCCAGCAGTGAGGGGGGATCTGGCTATGGCTACACCTTC. Its translation is CASSEGGSGYGYTF.